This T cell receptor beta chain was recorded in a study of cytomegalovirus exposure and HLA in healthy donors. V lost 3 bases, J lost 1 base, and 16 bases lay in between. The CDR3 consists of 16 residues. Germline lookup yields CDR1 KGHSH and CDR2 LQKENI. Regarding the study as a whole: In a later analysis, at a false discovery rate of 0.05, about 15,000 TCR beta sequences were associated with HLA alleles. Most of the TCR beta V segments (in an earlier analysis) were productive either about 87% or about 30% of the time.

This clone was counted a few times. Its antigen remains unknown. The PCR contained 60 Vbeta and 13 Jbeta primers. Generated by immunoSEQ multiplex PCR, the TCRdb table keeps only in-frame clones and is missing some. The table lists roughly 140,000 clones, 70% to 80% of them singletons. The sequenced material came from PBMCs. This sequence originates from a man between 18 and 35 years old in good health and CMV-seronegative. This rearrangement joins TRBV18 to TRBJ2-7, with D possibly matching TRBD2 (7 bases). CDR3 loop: CASSPGGPGESYEQYF. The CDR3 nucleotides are TGTGCCAGCTCACCCGGGGGGCCAGGGGAATCCTACGAGCAGTACTTC.